Reported below is one T cell receptor beta chain. Its target is not known. J gave up 4 bases and V 4 bases, and 13 bases lay outside the gene matches. This CDR3 region has 16 residues. Germline V gene lookup returns CDR1 SGHRS and CDR2 YFSETQ. These data are taken from a study of shared clonotypes between healthy human individuals. Here immunoSEQ multiplex PCR was the method, and the copy in TCRdb shows in-frame clones only, minus some. This table holds around 2,100,000 clones, over 85% found once. General observations from the study: Limitation of the genetic and exposure-history diversity represented came from the few donors. Generally, naive subsets came out with larger estimated richness than memory subsets. The study's rarefaction showed incomplete sorted-subset sequencing despite large depth.

Naive CD8 populations comprised CD45RO-negative cells positively selected for CCR7, excluding terminally differentiated effector memory CD45RA+ cells. Sequenced: naive CD8+ T cells sorted from blood. The chain carries TRBV5-1 and TRBJ2-7; TRBD1 agrees at 8 bases. The sequence was collected from a man between 18 and 35 years old in good health. This CDR3 is CASSERDRGKFYEQYF. For the CDR3, the DNA is TGCGCCAGCAGCGAGCGAGACAGGGGAAAATTTTACGAGCAGTACTTC.